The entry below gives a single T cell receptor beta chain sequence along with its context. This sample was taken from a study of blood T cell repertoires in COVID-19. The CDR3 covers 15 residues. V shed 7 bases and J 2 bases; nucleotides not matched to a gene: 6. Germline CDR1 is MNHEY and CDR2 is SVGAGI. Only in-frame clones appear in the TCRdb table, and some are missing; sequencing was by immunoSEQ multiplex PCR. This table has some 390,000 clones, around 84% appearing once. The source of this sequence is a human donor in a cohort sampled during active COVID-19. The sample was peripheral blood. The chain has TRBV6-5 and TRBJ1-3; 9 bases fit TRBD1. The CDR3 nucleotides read TGTGCCAGCATTAAAAGGACAGGGGCTGGAAACACCATATATTTT. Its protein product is CASIKRTGAGNTIYF.